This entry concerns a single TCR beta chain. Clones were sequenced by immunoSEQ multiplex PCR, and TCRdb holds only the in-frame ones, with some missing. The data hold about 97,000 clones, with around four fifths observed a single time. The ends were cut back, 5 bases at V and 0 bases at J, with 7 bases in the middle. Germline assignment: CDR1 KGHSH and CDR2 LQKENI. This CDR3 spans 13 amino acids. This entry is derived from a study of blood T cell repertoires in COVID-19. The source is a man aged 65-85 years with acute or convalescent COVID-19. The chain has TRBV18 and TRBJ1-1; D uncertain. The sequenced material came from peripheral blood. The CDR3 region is CASSSSVNTEAFF. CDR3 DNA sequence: TGTGCCAGCTCATCATCAGTGAACACTGAAGCTTTCTTT.